A single sample gave rise to the 18 T cell receptor beta chains below, sequenced in a study of blood T cell repertoires in COVID-19. Sequencing was performed with immunoSEQ multiplex PCR; in TCRdb, only in-frame clones are kept and a portion is missing. The repertoire holds under 250,000 clones, about 90% seen once, with approximately 0.77% in the top ten. Sequencing used peripheral blood. The receptors were gathered from a man between 60 and 75 years old with COVID-19, enrolled during active disease.

The chain joins TRBV3-1 (or the pseudogene TRBV3-2) to TRBJ1-2; D is unclear. Per the germline V gene, CDR1 is LGHDT and CDR2 is YNNKEL (reference sequence). This CDR3 contains 16 residues. Trimming stripped 0 bases from V and 4 bases from J, with 15 bases between. The chain's CDR3 is CASSQDWSSESYGYTF. The CDR3 DNA follows: TGTGCCAGCAGCCAAGATTGGAGCAGTGAAAGCTATGGCTACACCTTC.

The chain has TRBV11-1 and TRBJ2-2, with 9 positions matching TRBD2. V trimming: 5 bases; J trimming: 4 bases; junction bases outside the gene matches: 8. CDR1 SGHAT and CDR2 FQDESV come from the germline V gene (reference sequence). This CDR3 is built from 16 residues. The CDR3 region is CASSVSSGTATGELFF. The CDR3 DNA sequence: TGTGCCAGCAGCGTATCTAGCGGGACGGCCACCGGGGAGCTGTTTTTT.

The J gene is TRBJ1-4, the V gene TRBV7-9, with D possibly matching TRBD1 (5 bases). The germline V gene encodes CDR1 SEHNR and CDR2 FQNEAQ (reference sequence). The CDR3 contains 14 residues. V lost 1 base and J lost 5, with 8 bases in between. CDR3 nucleotide sequence: TGTGCCAGCAGCTTAGGTGGGGCGAATGAAAAACTGTTTTTT. Translated: CASSLGGANEKLFF. The variable domain in full, completed from reference TRBV7-9 and TRBJ1-4, reads DTGVSQNPRHKITKRGQNVTFRCDPISEHNRLYWYRQTLGQGPEFLTYFQNEAQLEKSRLLSDRFSAERPKGSFSTLEIQRTEQGDSAMYLCASSLGGANEKLFFGSGTQLSVL.

This chain uses TRBV7-9 with TRBJ2-3; tentatively, D is TRBD2 (5 bases). The V gene lost 3 bases and the J gene lost 3 bases, with 10 bases spanning the gap. The CDR3 sequence is 14 residues long. Germline V gene data show CDR1 as SEHNR and CDR2 as FQNEAQ (reference sequence). For the CDR3, the DNA is TGTGCCAGCAGCTTCTCAACGGGGACAGATACGCAGTATTTT. Translated: CASSFSTGTDTQYF. Variable domain in full (rest from reference TRBV7-9 and TRBJ2-3): DTGVSQNPRHKITKRGQNVTFRCDPISEHNRLYWYRQTLGQGPEFLTYFQNEAQLEKSRLLSDRFSAERPKGSFSTLEIQRTEQGDSAMYLCASSFSTGTDTQYFGPGTRLTVL.

This chain uses TRBV14 with TRBJ1-2, with 9 positions matching TRBD1. From germline, CDR1 is SGHDN and CDR2 FVKESK. The CDR3 contains 15 residues. V lost 4 bases and J lost 8; bases outside the gene matches: 11. CDR3: CASSPSYRGLKGYTF. CDR3 DNA sequence: TGTGCCAGCAGCCCATCCTACAGGGGGCTAAAAGGCTACACCTTC. Full variable domain (outside the CDR3, taken from reference TRBV14 and TRBJ1-2): EAGVTQFPSHSVIEKGQTVTLRCDPISGHDNLYWYRRVMGKEIKFLLHFVKESKQDESGMPNNRFLAERTGGTYSTLKVQPAELEDSGVYFCASSPSYRGLKGYTFGSGTRLTVV.

This chain uses TRBV11-2 with TRBJ2-1; TRBD1 aligns across 7 bases. The CDR3 loop spans 15 amino acids. CDR1 and CDR2 (germline): SGHAT, FQNNGV. V was clipped by 7 bases and J by 1 base; unmatched bases: 7. CDR3 loop: CASIPTGQSYNEQFF. DNA for the CDR3: TGTGCCAGCATCCCAACGGGACAGTCCTACAATGAGCAGTTCTTC. Full variable domain (remainder filled in from reference TRBV11-2 and TRBJ2-1): EAGVAQSPRYKIIEKRQSVAFWCNPISGHATLYWYQQILGQGPKLLIQFQNNGVVDDSQLPKDRFSAERLKGVDSTLKIQPAKLEDSAVYLCASIPTGQSYNEQFFGPGTRLTVL.

The genes are TRBV30 and TRBJ1-5; TRBD1 matches 8 bases. This CDR3 is 16 amino acids long. The junction had 5 bases not matched to a gene; V was cut back by 0 bases and J by 1 base. The germline gives CDR1 GTSNPN, CDR2 SVGIG (reference sequence). CDR3: CAWSVQGALSNQPQHF. In nucleotides, the CDR3 is TGTGCCTGGAGTGTGCAGGGGGCGCTGAGCAATCAGCCCCAGCATTTT.

This clone was detected only a few times. The chain recombines TRBV2 with TRBJ1-4, with D perhaps TRBD1 (6 bases). This CDR3 is built from 15 residues. Germline CDR1 is SNHLY and CDR2 is FYNNEI. The V end lost 6 bases, the J end lost 3 bases, and 14 bases lay between the germline ends. DNA for the CDR3: TGTGCCAGCAGACCCCAGGGGATTGCTAATGAAAAACTGTTTTTT. Protein: CASRPQGIANEKLFF.

The rearrangement uses TRBV15 and TRBJ2-1; 14 bases are shared with TRBD2. The CDR3 contains 16 residues. Looked up from germline, CDR1 is LNHNV and CDR2 is YYDKDF (reference sequence). Germline trimming cut 3 bases from V and 8 bases from J; bases unmatched to any gene: 6. CDR3 sequence: CATSRGTSGSIDEQFF. As DNA, the CDR3 is TGTGCCACCAGCAGGGGGACTAGCGGGAGTATCGATGAGCAGTTCTTC.

The chain joins TRBV10-3 to TRBJ2-3, with TRBD2 matching over 12 bases. The junction had 2 bases not matched to a gene; V was cut back by 0 bases and J by 1 base. The germline gives CDR1 ENHRY, CDR2 SYGVKD. The CDR3 runs 17 residues. CDR3 amino acids: CAISESTSGSGTDTQYF. As DNA, the CDR3 is TGTGCCATCAGTGAGTCGACTAGCGGGAGTGGCACAGATACGCAGTATTTT.

The table lists this clone with a count of one. This rearrangement joins TRBV3-1 (or the pseudogene TRBV3-2) to TRBJ1-2; 8 bases match TRBD1. Germline CDR1 is LGHDT and CDR2 is YNNKEL (reference sequence). With 4 bases clipped from V and 6 bases from J, the junction kept 7 bases outside the gene matches. The CDR3 is 14 amino acids. As DNA, the CDR3 is TGTGCCAGCAGCCCCGCCGGGACAGGTGATGGCTACACCTTC. Translated: CASSPAGTGDGYTF.

This chain uses TRBV5-1 with TRBJ2-2; D is possibly TRBD1 (5 bases). V lost 4 bases to trimming and J lost 3 bases, with 19 bases between them. The CDR3 covers 17 residues. Germline assignment: CDR1 SGHRS and CDR2 YFSETQ. The CDR3 is CASSLHNRKRDTGELFF. Here the CDR3 DNA reads TGCGCCAGCAGCCTCCACAACAGGAAAAGGGACACCGGGGAGCTGTTTTTT.

The chain recombines TRBV6-5 with TRBJ2-7; TRBD1 matches 7 bases. The CDR3 runs 13 residues. The germline CDR1 and CDR2 sequences are MNHEY and SVGAGI. V lost 9 bases and J lost 3; bases outside the gene matches: 8. The CDR3 loop is CASRGPAYYEQYF. The CDR3 DNA follows: TGTGCCAGTAGGGGGCCAGCTTACTACGAGCAGTACTTC.

V and J are TRBV7-3 and TRBJ2-2; perhaps TRBD2 as D (5 bases). Trimming took 2 bases from V and 5 from J, leaving 9 bases between them. The CDR3 extends over 14 amino acids. Looked up from germline, CDR1 is SGHTA and CDR2 is FQGTGA. The CDR3 region is CASSLAQRTGELFF. CDR3 nucleotides: TGTGCCAGCAGCTTAGCGCAGCGGACCGGGGAGCTGTTTTTT.

The gene calls are TRBV28 and TRBJ2-3; TRBD2 agrees at 10 bases. Germline-derived CDR1 and CDR2 are MDHEN and SYDVKM. Germline trimming cut 7 bases from V and 2 bases from J; bases unmatched to any gene: 3. CDR3 length: 14 residues. The CDR3 reads CASTSGGATDTQYF. The DNA of the CDR3 is TGTGCCAGCACTAGCGGGGGAGCCACAGATACGCAGTATTTT. Based on the CDR3 plus reference TRBV28 and TRBJ2-3, the full variable domain is DVKVTQSSRYLVKRTGEKVFLECVQDMDHENMFWYRQDPGLGLRLIYFSYDVKMKEKGDIPEGYSVSREKKERFSLILESASTNQTSMYLCASTSGGATDTQYFGPGTRLTVL.

The chain joins TRBV21-1 to TRBJ1-2; TRBD1 is the table's D call, not checked against the DNA. TRBV21-1 is classified as a pseudogene. The CDR3 sequence is 14 residues long. CDR3: CASSNFQGNYGYTF. DNA of the CDR3: TGTGCCAGCAGCAATTTTCAGGGAAACTATGGCTACACCTTC.

V usage is TRBV3-1 (or the pseudogene TRBV3-2) and J usage is TRBJ1-3, with D uncertain. CDR1 is LGHDT and CDR2 is YNNKEL in the germline V gene (reference sequence). This CDR3 has 14 amino acids. With 1 base removed from V and 9 bases from J, the gap between germline ends came to 13 bases. In nucleotides, the CDR3 is TGTGCCAGCAGCCAAGGACCCGCGGCGGGCACCATATATTTT. It specifies CASSQGPAAGTIYF.

The V call is TRBV10-1, the J call TRBJ2-1; TRBD2 agrees at 11 bases. V dropped 3 bases and J dropped 0; count of bases not matched to a gene: 1. CDR3 length: 16 amino acids. Germline V gives CDR1 WNHNN, CDR2 SYGVQD (reference sequence). CDR3 nucleotides: TGCGCCAGCAGTGATAGCGGGGGGGCCTCCTACAATGAGCAGTTCTTC. It specifies CASSDSGGASYNEQFF.